This record concerns one T cell receptor beta chain sequence. Its antigen is not identified. The same CDR3 can be traced to other DNA sequences in this sample. The donors (healthy individuals) were bone marrow donors. These data originate in a study of cytomegalovirus exposure and HLA in healthy donors. Study observations and caveats: Associated with cytomegalovirus, according to the listing, were 150 to 200 TCR beta chains. A later analysis reportedly found fewer N-insertions in an Asian-associated ancestry cluster than the roughly 670-donor mean. Several of the most significant clusters were apparently associated with common viral pathogens in a later analysis.

The primer mix had 60 Vbeta and 13 Jbeta primers. Generated by immunoSEQ multiplex PCR, the TCRdb table keeps only in-frame clones and is missing some. The sample carries about 190,000 clones, more than 75% recorded once. CDR1 LNHDA and CDR2 SQIVND come from the germline V gene (reference sequence). The CDR3 runs to 13 residues. The germline V and J ends were trimmed by 1 base and 10 bases, with 11 bases remaining between them. The receptor comes from a woman aged 18-29 years in good health and CMV-seronegative. The sequencing input was PBMCs. The chain is built from TRBV19 and TRBJ2-1; the D gene is possibly TRBD1 (5 bases). Here the CDR3 reads CASSIVGAGEQFF. DNA for the CDR3: TGTGCCAGTAGTATAGTTGGGGCAGGGGAGCAGTTCTTC. The full variable domain, in which reference TRBV19 and TRBJ2-1 provide the parts outside the CDR3, is DGGITQSPKYLFRKEGQNVTLSCEQNLNHDAMYWYRQDPGQGLRLIYYSQIVNDFQKGDIAEGYSVSREKKESFPLTVTSAQKNPTAFYLCASSIVGAGEQFFGPGTRLTVL.